This T cell receptor beta chain comes out of a study of cytomegalovirus exposure and HLA in healthy donors. This CDR3 comprises 14 residues. Between the trimmed V and J ends, which lost 3 bases and 5 bases, there was a span of 13 bases. Germline lookup yields CDR1 SGHRS and CDR2 YFSETQ. Vbeta (60) and Jbeta (13) primers were used in the PCR. Generated by immunoSEQ multiplex PCR, the TCRdb table keeps only in-frame clones and is missing some. In all, the sample yields about 150,000 clones. Sequencing used PBMCs. The chain joins TRBV5-1 to TRBJ2-3; perhaps TRBD2 as D (6 bases). This clonotype was obtained from a man aged 30 to 39 in good health and CMV-seronegative. CDR3 in amino acids: CASSYGTEGDTQYF. The CDR3 DNA sequence: TGCGCCAGCAGCTACGGGACGGAGGGAGATACGCAGTATTTT.